Presented here are 9 T cell receptor beta chains from one specimen sequenced in a study of Graves' ophthalmopathy and Graves' hyperthyroidism. Amplified material comprised TCR beta CDR3 regions derived from RNA transcripts. Second-round multiplex PCR came after first-round RT-PCR with HTBI primers. In TCRdb, the multiplex PCR reads were re-called with MiXCR into one record per CDR3 protein. This table has some 15,000 distinct CDR3 sequences, about half appearing once. The sequenced material came from peripheral blood. All receptors come from a woman under 40 with Graves' ophthalmopathy.

J is TRBJ1-3 and V is TRBV7-8, with 9 nucleotides matching TRBD1. The CDR3 is 17 amino acids. The germline V gene encodes CDR1 SGHVS and CDR2 FQNEAQ. With 3 bases clipped from V and 0 bases from J, the junction kept 6 bases outside the gene matches. This CDR3 reads CASSFRGQGGSGNTIYF. Here the CDR3 DNA reads TGTGCCAGCAGCTTTCGGGGACAGGGCGGCTCTGGAAACACCATATATTTT.

This clonotype occurred many times. The rearrangement links TRBV6-1 to TRBJ1-1, with TRBD1 matching over 7 bases. V was pared by 6 bases and J by 2 bases, with 9 bases of the junction left unmatched. The CDR3 loop spans 15 amino acids. Per germline, CDR1 MNHNS and CDR2 SASEGT. The CDR3 DNA is TGTGCCAGCAGACAGGACAGGATCTCCAACACTGAAGCTTTCTTT. Its protein product is CASRQDRISNTEAFF.

J is TRBJ2-7 and V is TRBV5-1, with D uncertain. The length of the CDR3 is 9 residues. From germline, CDR1 is SGHRS and CDR2 YFSETQ. V was clipped by 7 bases and J by 1 base, with 0 bases between them. The CDR3 coding sequence is TGCGCCAGCTCCTACGAGCAGTACTTC. Protein product: CASSYEQYF.

Details on this clonotype: The junction and the germline gene differ at one end; a read error may be behind it. V is TRBV6-1 and J is TRBJ1-3, with D possibly being TRBD1 (6 bases). Germline values: CDR1 MNHNS, CDR2 SASEGT. This CDR3 is 15 amino acids long. CDR3 in DNA: TGTGCCGGCAGTAGGGACACTACAAACGGAAACACCATATATTTT. Translation: CAGSRDTTNGNTIYF.

This chain's CDR3 is CSVEGLAVTNEQFF. CDR3 DNA: TGCAGCGTTGAAGGACTAGCGGTGACTAATGAGCAGTTCTTC. V and J are TRBV29-1 and TRBJ2-1, with 9 bases that match TRBD2. Germline-derived CDR1 and CDR2 are SQVTM and ANQGSEA. The CDR3 has 14 residues. With 1 base clipped from V and 7 bases from J, the junction kept 5 bases outside the gene matches.

This clonotype was observed many times. This sequence joins TRBV7-9 and TRBJ2-7; the match to TRBD1 covers 9 bases. Germline V gene sequence: CDR1 SEHNR, CDR2 FQNEAQ (reference sequence). The CDR3 has 15 residues. V shed 0 bases and J 4 bases; nucleotides not matched to a gene: 4. The CDR3 is CASSLAIQGAYEQYF. The CDR3 DNA is TGTGCCAGCAGCTTAGCGATACAGGGGGCGTACGAGCAGTACTTC.

This rearrangement joins TRBV19 to TRBJ2-1; 8 positions agree with TRBD2. The CDR3 length is 16 residues. With 1 base clipped from V and 9 bases from J, the junction kept 11 bases outside the gene matches. Germline lookup yields CDR1 LNHDA and CDR2 SQIVND (reference sequence). The CDR3 sequence is CASSIGYLAGITEQFF. The DNA of the CDR3 is TGTGCCAGTAGTATAGGGTACCTAGCGGGTATCACTGAGCAGTTCTTC.

On this clonotype itself: As the CDR3 is not closed by the conserved phenylalanine or tryptophan, this likely results from a read error. The V call is TRBV20-1, the J call TRBJ2-3; 12 bases match TRBD2. Germline values: CDR1 DFQATT, CDR2 SNEGSKA (reference sequence). This CDR3 has 15 amino acids. The V gene end was trimmed by 6 bases and the J gene end by 3 bases; junction bases not matched to a gene: 7. The CDR3 region is CSASTSGSITDTQYL. The DNA for the CDR3 is TGCAGTGCATCGACTAGCGGGAGTATTACAGATACGCAGTATTTG.

The V call is TRBV2, the J call TRBJ1-5; 8 nucleotides align to TRBD1. V gave up 2 bases and J gave up 5 bases; unmatched junction bases: 2. CDR3 size: 14 residues. CDR1 SNHLY and CDR2 FYNNEI come from the germline V gene. In DNA form, the CDR3 reads TGTGCCAGCAGTGAACAGGGGGCCTATCAGCCCCAGCATTTT. The encoded protein is CASSEQGAYQPQHF.